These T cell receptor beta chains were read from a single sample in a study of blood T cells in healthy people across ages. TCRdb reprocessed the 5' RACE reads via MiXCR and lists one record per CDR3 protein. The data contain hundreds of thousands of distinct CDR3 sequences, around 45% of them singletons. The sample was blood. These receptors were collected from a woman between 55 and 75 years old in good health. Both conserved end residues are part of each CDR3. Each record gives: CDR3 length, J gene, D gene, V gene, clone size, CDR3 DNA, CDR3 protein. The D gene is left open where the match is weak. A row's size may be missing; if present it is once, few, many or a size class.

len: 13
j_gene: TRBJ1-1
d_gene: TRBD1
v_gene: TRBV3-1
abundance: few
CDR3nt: TGTGCCAGCAGCCAATACAGGGGGACTGAAGCTTTCTTT
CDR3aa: CASSQYRGTEAFF

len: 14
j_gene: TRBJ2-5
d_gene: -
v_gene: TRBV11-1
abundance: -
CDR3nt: TGTGCCAGCAGCCCCAGTATAGAGACGGGAATCCAGTACTTC
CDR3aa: CASSPSIETGIQYF

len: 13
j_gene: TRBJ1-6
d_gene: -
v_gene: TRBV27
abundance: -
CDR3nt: TGTGCCAGCAGCCCTACAAAGACGGGACCCCTCCACTTT
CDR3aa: CASSPTKTGPLHF

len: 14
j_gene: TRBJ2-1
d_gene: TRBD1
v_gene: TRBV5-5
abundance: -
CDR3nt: TGTGCCAGCAGCTCGGTGGTGGTGACAGGGCCCCAGTTCTTC
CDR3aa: CASSSVVVTGPQFF

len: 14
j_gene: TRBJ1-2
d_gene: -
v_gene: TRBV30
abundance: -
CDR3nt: TGTGCCTGGAAAGCGTTTTGGGGTCAGTATGGCTACACCTTC
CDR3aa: CAWKAFWGQYGYTF

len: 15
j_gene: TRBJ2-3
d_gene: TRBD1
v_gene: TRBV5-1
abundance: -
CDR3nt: TGCGCCAGCAGCTTGGAGGGGGCGGACACAGATACGCAGTATTTT
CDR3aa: CASSLEGADTDTQYF

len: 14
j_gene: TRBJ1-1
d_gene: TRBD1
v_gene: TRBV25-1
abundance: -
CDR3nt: TGTGCCAGCACGACAGGGGCCCCGAACACTGAAGCTTTCTTT
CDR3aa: CASTTGAPNTEAFF

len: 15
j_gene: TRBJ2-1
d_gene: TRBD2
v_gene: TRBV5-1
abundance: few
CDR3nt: TGCGCCAGCAGCCCCGGGACTAGCGGAGATGGCGAGCAGTTCTTC
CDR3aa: CASSPGTSGDGEQFF

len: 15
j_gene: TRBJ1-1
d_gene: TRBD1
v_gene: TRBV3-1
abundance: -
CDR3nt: TGTGCCAGCAGCCGGACAGGGCTTTTGAGGACTGAAGCTTTCTTT
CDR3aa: CASSRTGLLRTEAFF

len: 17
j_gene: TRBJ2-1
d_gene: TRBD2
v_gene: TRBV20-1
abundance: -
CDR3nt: TGCAGTGCTGGTGGGGGGACGACTAGCGGGAGACCCGATGAGCAGTTCTTC
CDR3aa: CSAGGGTTSGRPDEQFF

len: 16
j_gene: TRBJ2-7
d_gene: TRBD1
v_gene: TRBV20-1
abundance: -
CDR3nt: TGCAGTGCTAGTATCGCGTCGACGACAGGGTCCTGCGAGCAGTACTTC
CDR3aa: CSASIASTTGSCEQYF

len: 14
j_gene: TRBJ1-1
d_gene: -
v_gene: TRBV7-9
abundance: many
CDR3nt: TGTGCCAGCAGCTTATCAGGTTCGAACACTGAAGCTTTCTTT
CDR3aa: CASSLSGSNTEAFF

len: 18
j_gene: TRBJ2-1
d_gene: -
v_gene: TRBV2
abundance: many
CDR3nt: TGTGCCAGCAGTGAAGAAGTGGACTGGCAGAGCTCCTACAATGAGCAGTTCTTC
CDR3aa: CASSEEVDWQSSYNEQFF

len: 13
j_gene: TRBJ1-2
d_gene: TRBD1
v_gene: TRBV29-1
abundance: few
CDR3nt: TGCAGCGTAGAGCGACAGGGGGCTCATGGCTACACCTTC
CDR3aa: CSVERQGAHGYTF

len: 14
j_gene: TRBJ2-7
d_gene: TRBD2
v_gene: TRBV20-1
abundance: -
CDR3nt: TGCAGTGCTAGGGGTGAGGGAGGGTTCTACGAGCAGTACTTC
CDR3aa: CSARGEGGFYEQYF

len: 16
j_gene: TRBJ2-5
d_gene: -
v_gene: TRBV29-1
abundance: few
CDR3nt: TGCAGCGTTGAAGGCCCGGTGGGAGCCCTTCAAGAGACCCAGTACTTC
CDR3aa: CSVEGPVGALQETQYF

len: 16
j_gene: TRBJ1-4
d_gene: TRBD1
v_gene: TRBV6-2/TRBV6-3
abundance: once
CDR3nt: TGTGCCAGCAGTCAATTACAGGGGGCGACTAATGAAAAACTGTTTTTT
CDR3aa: CASSQLQGATNEKLFF

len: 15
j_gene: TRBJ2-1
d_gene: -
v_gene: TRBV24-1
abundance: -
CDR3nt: TGTGCCACCAGTGATTACGAGGGAGTGGGAAATGAGCAGTTCTTC
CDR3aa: CATSDYEGVGNEQFF

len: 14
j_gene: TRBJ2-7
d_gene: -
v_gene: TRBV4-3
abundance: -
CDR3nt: TGCGCCAGCAGCCAAGATACCAGGGGTCTCGAGCAGTACTTC
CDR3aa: CASSQDTRGLEQYF

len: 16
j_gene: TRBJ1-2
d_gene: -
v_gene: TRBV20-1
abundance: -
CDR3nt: TGCAGTGCGCTCACAATCGGGGCAGCAGATTCTTTTGGCTACACCTTC
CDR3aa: CSALTIGAADSFGYTF

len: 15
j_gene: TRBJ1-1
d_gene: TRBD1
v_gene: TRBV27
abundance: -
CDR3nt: TGTGCCAGCAGTTTATGGGGACAGGGGTTGACTGAAGCTTTCTTT
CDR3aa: CASSLWGQGLTEAFF

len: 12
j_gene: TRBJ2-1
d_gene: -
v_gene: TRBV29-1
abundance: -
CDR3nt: TGCAGCGTTGAAATTGGGTCCAATGAGCAGTTCTTC
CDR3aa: CSVEIGSNEQFF

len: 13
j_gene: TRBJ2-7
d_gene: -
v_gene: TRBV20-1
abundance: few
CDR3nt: TGCAGTGCTAGAGACAGGGGAAACTACGAGCAGTACTTC
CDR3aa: CSARDRGNYEQYF

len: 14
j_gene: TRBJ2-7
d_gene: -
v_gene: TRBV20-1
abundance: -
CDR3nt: TGCAGTGCTCTCGGGGTCGCCGCCACCTACGAGCAGTACTTC
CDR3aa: CSALGVAATYEQYF

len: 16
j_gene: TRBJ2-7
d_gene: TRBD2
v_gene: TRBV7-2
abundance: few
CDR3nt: TGTGCCAGCAGCTTAGCGAGGGGACTAGGCGGGCACGAGCAGTACTTC
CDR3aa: CASSLARGLGGHEQYF

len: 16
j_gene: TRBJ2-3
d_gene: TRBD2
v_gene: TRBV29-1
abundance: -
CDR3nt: TGCAGCGTTGAAGACTTCTTTGGGGGAGGGCAAGATACGCAGTATTTT
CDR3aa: CSVEDFFGGGQDTQYF

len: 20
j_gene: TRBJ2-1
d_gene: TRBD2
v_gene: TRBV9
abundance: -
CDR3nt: TGTGCCAGCAGCGTAAACGGGGGAACCGGGACTAGCGACAGCTACAATGAGCAGTTCTTC
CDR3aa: CASSVNGGTGTSDSYNEQFF

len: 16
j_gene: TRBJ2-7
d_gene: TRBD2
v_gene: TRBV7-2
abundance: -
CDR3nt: TGTGCCAGCAGCCTATACCGACTAGCCCTGACCTACGAGCAGTACTTC
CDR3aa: CASSLYRLALTYEQYF

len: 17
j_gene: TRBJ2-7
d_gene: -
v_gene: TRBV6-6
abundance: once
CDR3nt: TGTGCCAGCAGTTCGCCGGGCGGGACAGCATATACCTACGAGCAGTACTTC
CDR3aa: CASSSPGGTAYTYEQYF

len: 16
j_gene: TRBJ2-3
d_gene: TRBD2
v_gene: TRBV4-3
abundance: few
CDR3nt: TGCGCCAGCAGCCAAAAAGCGGGAGGGCCCACAGATACGCAGTATTTT
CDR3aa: CASSQKAGGPTDTQYF

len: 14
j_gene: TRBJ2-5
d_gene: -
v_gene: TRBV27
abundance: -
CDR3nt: TGTGCCAGCAGTTTTCGGACGGGGAGCGAGACCCAGTACTTC
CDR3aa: CASSFRTGSETQYF

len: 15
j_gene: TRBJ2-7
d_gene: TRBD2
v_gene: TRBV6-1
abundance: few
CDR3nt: TGTGCCAGCAGTGAAGCGGGGACTAGCGGCTACGAGCAGTACTTC
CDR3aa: CASSEAGTSGYEQYF

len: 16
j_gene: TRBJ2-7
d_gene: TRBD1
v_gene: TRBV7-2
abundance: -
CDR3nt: TGTGCCAGCGGCCCTAAGTCCGGGACAGGGAACAACGAGCAGTACTTC
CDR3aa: CASGPKSGTGNNEQYF